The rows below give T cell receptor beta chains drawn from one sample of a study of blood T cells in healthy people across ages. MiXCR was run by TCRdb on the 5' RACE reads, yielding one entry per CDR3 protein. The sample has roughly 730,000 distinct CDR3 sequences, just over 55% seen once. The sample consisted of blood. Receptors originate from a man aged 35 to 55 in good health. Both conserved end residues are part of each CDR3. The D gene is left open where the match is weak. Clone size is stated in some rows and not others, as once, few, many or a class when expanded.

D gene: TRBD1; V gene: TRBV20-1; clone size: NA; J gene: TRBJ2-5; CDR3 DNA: TGCAGCCCTCGACTGTTACAGGGGGCCCAGTACTTC; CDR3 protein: CSPRLLQGAQYF
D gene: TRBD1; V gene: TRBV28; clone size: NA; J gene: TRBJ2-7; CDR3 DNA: TGTGCCAGCAGAAGAGACAGGGGCGAGCAGTACTTC; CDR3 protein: CASRRDRGEQYF
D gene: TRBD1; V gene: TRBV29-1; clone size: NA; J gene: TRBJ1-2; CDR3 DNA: TGCAGCGTCGGAGACAGGGGGCGGAATGGCTACACCTTC; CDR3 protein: CSVGDRGRNGYTF
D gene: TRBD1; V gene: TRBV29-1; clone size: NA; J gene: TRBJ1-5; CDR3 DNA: TGCAGCGCTACGGGACAGGGAGAGGGTCAGCCCCAGCATTTT; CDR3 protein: CSATGQGEGQPQHF
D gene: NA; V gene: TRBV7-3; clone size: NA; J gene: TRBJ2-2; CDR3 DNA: TGTGCCAGCAGCTTAAATCAGGCGCAGGCTAACACCGGGGAGCTGTTTTTT; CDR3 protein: CASSLNQAQANTGELFF
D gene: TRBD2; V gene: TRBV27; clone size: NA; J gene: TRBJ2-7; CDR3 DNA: TGTGCCAGCAGTCCCATGACTAGCGGAATGGGGGGCGAGCAGTACTTC; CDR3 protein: CASSPMTSGMGGEQYF
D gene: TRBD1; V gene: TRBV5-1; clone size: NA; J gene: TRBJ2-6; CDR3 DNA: TGCGCCAGCAGCAACGATCCGGGACAGGTTTACTCTGGGGCCAACGTCCTGACTTTC; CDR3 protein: CASSNDPGQVYSGANVLTF
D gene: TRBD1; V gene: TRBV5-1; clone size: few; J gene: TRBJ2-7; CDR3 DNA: TGCGCCAGCTTCGGACAGGTAGAAACCCCCCTCTACGAGCAGTACTTC; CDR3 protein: CASFGQVETPLYEQYF
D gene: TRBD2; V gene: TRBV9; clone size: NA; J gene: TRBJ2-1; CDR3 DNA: TGTGCCAGCAGCGTAGTGGCTAGCGGGGGCTACAATGAGCAGTTCTTC; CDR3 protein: CASSVVASGGYNEQFF
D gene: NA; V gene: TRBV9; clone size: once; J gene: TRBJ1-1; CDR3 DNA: TGTGCCAGCAGCGGCGAACAGGCGAACACTGAAGCTTTCTTT; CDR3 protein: CASSGEQANTEAFF
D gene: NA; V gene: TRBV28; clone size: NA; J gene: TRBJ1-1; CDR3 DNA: TGTGCCAGCAGTTTAGAGGGAGTACCTATGAACACTGAAGCTTTCTTT; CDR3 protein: CASSLEGVPMNTEAFF
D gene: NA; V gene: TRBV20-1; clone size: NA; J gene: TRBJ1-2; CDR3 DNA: TGCAGTGCTAGCGGCAGGGGCCTGGAAGGCTACACCTTC; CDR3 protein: CSASGRGLEGYTF
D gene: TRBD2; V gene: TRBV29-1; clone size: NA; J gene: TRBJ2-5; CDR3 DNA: TGCAGCGTTTGGCTAGCGGGAGAGTACCAAGAGACCCAGTACTTC; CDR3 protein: CSVWLAGEYQETQYF
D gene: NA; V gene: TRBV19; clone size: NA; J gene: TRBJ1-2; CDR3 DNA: TGTGCCAGTATTCTGAGGTCCGGGTTAAACTATGGCTACACCTTC; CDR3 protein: CASILRSGLNYGYTF
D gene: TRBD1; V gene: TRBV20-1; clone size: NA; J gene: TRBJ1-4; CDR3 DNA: TGCAGTGCTAGGGATGCCGGGACAGGGAATGAAAAACTGTTTTTT; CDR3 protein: CSARDAGTGNEKLFF
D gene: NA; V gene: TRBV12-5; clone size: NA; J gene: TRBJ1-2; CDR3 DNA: TGTGCTAGTGGTTTGGGTGAGCAAGACTATGGCTACACCTTC; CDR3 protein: CASGLGEQDYGYTF
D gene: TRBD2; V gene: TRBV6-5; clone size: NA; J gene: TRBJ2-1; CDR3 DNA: TGTGCCAGCAGCTTCGGCGGGGGGGCGATAGGTGAGCAGTTCTTC; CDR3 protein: CASSFGGGAIGEQFF
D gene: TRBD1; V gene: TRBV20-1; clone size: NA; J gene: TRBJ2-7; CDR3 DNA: TGCAGTGCTAGAGAGAGCTTCCGGGACAGGTCCTACGAGCAGTACTTC; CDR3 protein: CSARESFRDRSYEQYF
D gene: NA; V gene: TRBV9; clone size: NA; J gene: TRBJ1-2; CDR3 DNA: TGTGCCAGCAGCGTAGATCACCGAGGATGGGGCTATGGCTACACCTTC; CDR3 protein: CASSVDHRGWGYGYTF
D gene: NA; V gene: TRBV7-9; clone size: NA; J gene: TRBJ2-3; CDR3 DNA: TGTGCCAGCAGCCGGCCCGGCACAGGGATAAGTGCAGATACGCAGTATTTT; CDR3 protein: CASSRPGTGISADTQYF
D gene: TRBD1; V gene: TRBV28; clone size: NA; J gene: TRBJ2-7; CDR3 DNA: TGTGCCAGCAGCTCGACAGGGGGAGCCCCCTACGAGCAGTACTTC; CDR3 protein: CASSSTGGAPYEQYF
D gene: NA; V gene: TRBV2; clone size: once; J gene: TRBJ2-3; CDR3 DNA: TGTGCCAGCAGAGAGCTACGGACAGATACGCAGTATTTT; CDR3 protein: CASRELRTDTQYF
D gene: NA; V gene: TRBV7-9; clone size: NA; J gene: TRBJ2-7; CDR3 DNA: TGTGCCAGCAGCCTGGACAATTTGGACGAACAGTACTTC; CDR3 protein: CASSLDNLDEQYF
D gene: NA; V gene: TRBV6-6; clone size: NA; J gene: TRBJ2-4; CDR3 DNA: TGTGCCAGCAGTTACTCGGCGGAAGGAAACATTCAGTACTTC; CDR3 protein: CASSYSAEGNIQYF
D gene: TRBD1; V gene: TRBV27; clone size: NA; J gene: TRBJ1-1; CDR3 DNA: TGTGCCAGCAGTTTTACAGGGGGCAGCACTGAAGCTTTCTTT; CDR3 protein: CASSFTGGSTEAFF
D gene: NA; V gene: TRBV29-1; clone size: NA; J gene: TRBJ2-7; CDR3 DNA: TGCAGCGTCCCAACGCCGGGTAGCGCCTACGAGCAGTACTTC; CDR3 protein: CSVPTPGSAYEQYF
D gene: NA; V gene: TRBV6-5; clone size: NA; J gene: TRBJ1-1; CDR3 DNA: TGTGCCAGCAGTTACTCTCGAGTGGGGAACACTGAAGCTTTCTTT; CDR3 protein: CASSYSRVGNTEAFF
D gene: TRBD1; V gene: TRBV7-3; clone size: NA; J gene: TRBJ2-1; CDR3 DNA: TGTGCCAGCAGCTTTCGACAGGGGGCTACCTACAATGAGCAGTTCTTC; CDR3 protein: CASSFRQGATYNEQFF
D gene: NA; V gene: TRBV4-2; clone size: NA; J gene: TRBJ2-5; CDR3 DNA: TGTGCCAGCAGCCAAGATTCAGGGGCAGAGACCCAGTACTTC; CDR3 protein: CASSQDSGAETQYF
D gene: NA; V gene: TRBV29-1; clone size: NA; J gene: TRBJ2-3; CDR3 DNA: TGCAGCGTGATCCTACAGACAGATACGCAGTATTTT; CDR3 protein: CSVILQTDTQYF
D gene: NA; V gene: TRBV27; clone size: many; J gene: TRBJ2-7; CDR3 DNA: TGTGCCAGCAGTTTACTGCCCCCAGGGGTGGAACAGTACTTC; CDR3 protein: CASSLLPPGVEQYF
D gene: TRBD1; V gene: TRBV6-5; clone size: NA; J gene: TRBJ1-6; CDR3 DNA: TGTGCCAGCAGTTTGGGACAGCCAGATAATTCACCCCTCCACTTT; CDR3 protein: CASSLGQPDNSPLHF
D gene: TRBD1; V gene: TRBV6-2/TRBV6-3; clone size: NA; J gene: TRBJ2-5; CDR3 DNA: TGTGCCAGCAGTTACCCGAACGGGACAGGGGGAGAGACCCAGTACTTC; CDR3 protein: CASSYPNGTGGETQYF
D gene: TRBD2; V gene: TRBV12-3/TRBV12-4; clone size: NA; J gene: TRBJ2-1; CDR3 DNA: TGTGCCAGCAGTTCGACTAGCGGGGGGGCCAAAAGCTCCTACAATGAGCAGTTCTTC; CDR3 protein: CASSSTSGGAKSSYNEQFF
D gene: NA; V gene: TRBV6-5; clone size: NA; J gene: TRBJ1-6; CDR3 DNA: TGTGCCAGCAGCCCTTTCGGACAAAATTCACCCCTCCACTTT; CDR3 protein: CASSPFGQNSPLHF
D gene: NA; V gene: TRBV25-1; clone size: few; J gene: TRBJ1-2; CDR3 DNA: TGTGCCAGCAGTGAAGTGGGGGAGTACTATGGCTACACCTTC; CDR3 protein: CASSEVGEYYGYTF
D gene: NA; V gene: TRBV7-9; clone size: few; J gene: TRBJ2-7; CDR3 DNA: TGTGCCAGCAGCTTAACAGATCCGGGACGGAAATACGAGCAGTACTTC; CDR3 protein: CASSLTDPGRKYEQYF
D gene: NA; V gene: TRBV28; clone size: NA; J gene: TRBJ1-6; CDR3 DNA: TGTGCCAGCAGTTTTAGGCCCGGTAACCATTCACCCCTCCACTTT; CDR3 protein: CASSFRPGNHSPLHF
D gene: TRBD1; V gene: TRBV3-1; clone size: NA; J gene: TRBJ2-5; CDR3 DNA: TGTGCCAGCAGCCAAGACAGGGGGCCCTTTGAGACCCAGTACTTC; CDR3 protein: CASSQDRGPFETQYF
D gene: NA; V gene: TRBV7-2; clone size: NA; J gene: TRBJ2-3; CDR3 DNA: TGTGCCAGCAGCTCGTGGGTAGATACGCAGTATTTT; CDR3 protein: CASSSWVDTQYF
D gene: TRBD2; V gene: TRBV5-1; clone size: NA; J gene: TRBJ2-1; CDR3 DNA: TGCGCCAGCAGAGTAGCGGGAGGTCCACTTTACAATGAGCAGTTCTTC; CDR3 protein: CASRVAGGPLYNEQFF
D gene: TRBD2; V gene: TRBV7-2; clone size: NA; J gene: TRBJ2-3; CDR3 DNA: TGTGCCAGCAGCTTAGCGCGAGCGGGGGGGCCCGGGGATACGCAGTATTTT; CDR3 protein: CASSLARAGGPGDTQYF
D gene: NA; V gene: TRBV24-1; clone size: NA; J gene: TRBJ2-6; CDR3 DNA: TGTGCCACCAGTGATTCGCTGGGAACAGGTTCTGGGGCCAACGTCCTGACTTTC; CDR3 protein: CATSDSLGTGSGANVLTF